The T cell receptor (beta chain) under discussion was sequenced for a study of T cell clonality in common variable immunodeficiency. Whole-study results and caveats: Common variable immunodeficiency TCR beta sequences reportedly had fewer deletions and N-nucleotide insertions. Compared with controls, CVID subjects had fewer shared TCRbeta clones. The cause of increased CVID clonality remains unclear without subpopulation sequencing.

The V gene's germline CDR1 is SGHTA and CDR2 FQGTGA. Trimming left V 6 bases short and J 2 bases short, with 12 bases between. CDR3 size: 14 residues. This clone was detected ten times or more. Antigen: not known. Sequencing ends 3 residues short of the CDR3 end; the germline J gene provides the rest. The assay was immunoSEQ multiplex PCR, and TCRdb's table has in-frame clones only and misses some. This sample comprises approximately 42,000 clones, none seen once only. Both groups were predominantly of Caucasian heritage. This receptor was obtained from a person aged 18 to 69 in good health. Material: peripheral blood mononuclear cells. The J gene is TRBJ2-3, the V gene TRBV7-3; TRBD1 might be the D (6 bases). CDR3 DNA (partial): TGTGCCAGCAGAGCAGGGGCGCCCACAGATACG. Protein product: CASRAGAPTDT. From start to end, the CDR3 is CASRAGAPTDTQYF.